These T cell receptor beta chains were read from a single sample in a study of blood T cell repertoires in COVID-19. Only in-frame clones appear in the TCRdb table, and some are missing; sequencing was by immunoSEQ multiplex PCR. The sample holds under 250,000 clones; about four fifths are singletons and the top ten take 3% to 4.5%. Sample: peripheral blood. The source is a woman older than 75 with acute or convalescent COVID-19. Both conserved end residues are part of each CDR3. D genes are given only for firm matches. Part of the rows lack a size; the others show once, few, many or a class for expanded clones.

>TRBJ2-1|NA|TRBD1|TRBV19
TGTGCCATCCAGAGACAGGGTCACAATGAGCAGTTCTTC
CAIQRQGHNEQFF
>TRBJ2-3|NA|TRBD2|TRBV7-2
TGTGCCAGCAGCTTATGGCTAGCGGGGGGGCGTCTCACAGATACGCAGTATTTT
CASSLWLAGGRLTDTQYF
>TRBJ2-3|NA|NA|TRBV5-4
TGTGCCAGCAGCTTCTGGTCCGGGACAGATACGCAGTATTTT
CASSFWSGTDTQYF
>TRBJ1-2|NA|TRBD1|TRBV19
TGTGCCAGTAGCCCCGACAGGGCTAACTATGGCTACACCTTC
CASSPDRANYGYTF
>TRBJ2-4|NA|NA|TRBV7-2
TGTGCCAGCAGCTACCCCCCTCGGAGGGGAGCCAAAAACATTCAGTACTTC
CASSYPPRRGAKNIQYF
>TRBJ2-3|NA|NA|TRBV7-8
TGTGCCAGCAGCTTAAGGGGGACAACCAGCACAGATACGCAGTATTTT
CASSLRGTTSTDTQYF
>TRBJ2-1|NA|TRBD1|TRBV15
TGTGCCACCAGCAGAGATAAAGGGGGCCCGAGGGAGCAGTTCTTC
CATSRDKGGPREQFF
>TRBJ2-7|NA|TRBD2|TRBV7-9
TGTGCCAGCTCGCCTGGCGGGGGGTACGAGCAGTACTTC
CASSPGGGYEQYF
>TRBJ2-1|NA|TRBD2|TRBV4-1
TGCGCCAGCAGCCAAGTTCCCGGGACTAGCGGGGGGCCCCGTGGCCACAATGAGCAGTTCTTC
CASSQVPGTSGGPRGHNEQFF
>TRBJ1-1|NA|TRBD1|TRBV9
TGTGCCAGCAGCGAGACGACAGGGGTGAACACTGAAGCTTTCTTT
CASSETTGVNTEAFF
>TRBJ2-2|NA|TRBD1|TRBV7-3
TGTGCCAGCAGCTTAACCGGGACAGGGGCCGGGGAGCTGTTTTTT
CASSLTGTGAGELFF
>TRBJ1-1|NA|NA|TRBV27
TGTGCCAGCAGCACTCTAACCTCGTCAATCCCTGAAGCTTTCTTT
CASSTLTSSIPEAFF
>TRBJ2-7|NA|TRBD2|TRBV5-8
TGTGCCAGCAGCTCGGGACTAGCGGGGGCCTACGAGCAGTACTTC
CASSSGLAGAYEQYF
>TRBJ2-5|once|TRBD1|TRBV6-2/TRBV6-3
TGTGCCAGCAGTTACGGGACAGGTCAAGAGACCCAGTACTTC
CASSYGTGQETQYF
>TRBJ1-2|NA|TRBD1|TRBV7-9
TGTGCCAGCAGCCGTGGGACAGACTATGGCTACACCTTC
CASSRGTDYGYTF
>TRBJ2-3|few|TRBD2|TRBV30
TGTGCCTGGAGTTTGGGGGGGACAGATACGCAGTATTTT
CAWSLGGTDTQYF
>TRBJ2-3|NA|NA|TRBV4-3
TGCGCCAGCAGCCAAGTTCGCGGGGCTGGCACAGATACGCAGTATTTT
CASSQVRGAGTDTQYF
>TRBJ2-1|NA|NA|TRBV5-4
TGTGCCAGCAGCTTGGTCGGGGGAACCTACAATGAGCAGTTCTTC
CASSLVGGTYNEQFF
>TRBJ1-2|NA|TRBD1|TRBV18
TGTGCCAGCTCAGCACAGGGGGATGGCTACACCTTC
CASSAQGDGYTF
>TRBJ2-1|NA|NA|TRBV14
TGTGCCAGCAGCCAAACTAGTGGAACCTACAATGAGCAGTTCTTC
CASSQTSGTYNEQFF
>TRBJ2-5|once|NA|TRBV5-3
TGTGCCAGAAGCCCTGAGGAGACCCAGTACTTC
CARSPEETQYF
>TRBJ1-6|NA|NA|TRBV30
TGTGCCTGGAAAACGGAGGGACTTAATAATTCACCCCTCCACTTT
CAWKTEGLNNSPLHF
>TRBJ2-5|NA|NA|TRBV9
TGTGCCAGCAGCGGAGCGGAGGCCGCGAGAGGGACCCAGTACTTC
CASSGAEAARGTQYF
>TRBJ1-3|NA|NA|TRBV4-1
TGCGCCAGCAGCCAAGATCTAGGGGAGGTGGCTGGAAACACCATATATTTT
CASSQDLGEVAGNTIYF
>TRBJ1-1|few|NA|TRBV7-9
TGTGCCAGCAGCTTAGAATCGGGAACTGAAGCTTTCTTT
CASSLESGTEAFF
>TRBJ1-2|NA|NA|TRBV11-3
TGTGCCAGCAGCGTATCAGGGAACTATGGCTACACCTTC
CASSVSGNYGYTF
>TRBJ1-1|NA|NA|TRBV29-1
TGCAGCGTGGAACGACAGGCGTTGAACACTGAAGCTTTCTTT
CSVERQALNTEAFF
>TRBJ1-1|NA|NA|TRBV5-1
TGCGCCAGCAGCTTGTCTAAATACGGCGGGAACACTGAAGCTTTCTTT
CASSLSKYGGNTEAFF
>TRBJ1-1|NA|NA|TRBV7-2
TGTGCCAGCAGCCCATTAAGGGGGGGGAACACTGAAGCTTTCTTT
CASSPLRGGNTEAFF
>TRBJ1-5|NA|TRBD1|TRBV5-5
TGTGCCAGCAGCCCTAATGCCGGGACAGGGAGTCGTCAGCCCCAGCATTTT
CASSPNAGTGSRQPQHF
>TRBJ2-5|NA|NA|TRBV20-1
TGCAGTGCTACCTGGGCGGAGACCCAGTACTTC
CSATWAETQYF
>TRBJ1-6|NA|NA|TRBV2
TGTGCCAGCAGCGCCGGGGGTAATTCACCCCTCCACTTT
CASSAGGNSPLHF
>TRBJ1-2|NA|NA|TRBV6-1
TGTGCCAGCAGTGAGAACAGGTTTGGCTACACCTTC
CASSENRFGYTF
>TRBJ2-5|once|TRBD2|TRBV19
TGTGCCAGTAGTATACGGGGGGGCCTGGAGACCCAGTACTTC
CASSIRGGLETQYF
>TRBJ1-6|NA|NA|TRBV7-6
TGTGCCAGCAGCTTTACAAGTCTCTATAATTCACCCCTCCACTTT
CASSFTSLYNSPLHF
>TRBJ1-3|NA|NA|TRBV11-3
TGTGCCAGCAGTCTCGCAGGGGCGCGAGGAAACACCATATATTTT
CASSLAGARGNTIYF
>TRBJ2-7|NA|NA|TRBV5-1
TGCGCCAGCAGCCCCTATACTAGCCTTAGCTCCTACGAGCAGTACTTC
CASSPYTSLSSYEQYF
>TRBJ2-2|NA|TRBD2|TRBV28
TGTGCCAGCAGCTTAATCCTAGCGGGGGGCTCTGTCGGGGAGCTGTTTTTT
CASSLILAGGSVGELFF
>TRBJ1-2|NA|TRBD1|TRBV27
TGTGCCAGCAGTAGGGACAGGGGGCTTTATGGCTACACCTTC
CASSRDRGLYGYTF
>TRBJ1-1|NA|NA|TRBV6-2/TRBV6-3
TGTGCCAGCAGTTCCCGCGGGGTGGGGACTGAAGCTTTCTTT
CASSSRGVGTEAFF
>TRBJ2-7|NA|NA|TRBV29-1
TGCAGCGTCGGAGAGGTAGAGGAGCAGTACTTC
CSVGEVEEQYF
>TRBJ2-7|NA|NA|TRBV3-1/TRBV3-2
TGTGCCAGCAGCCAAGGGAGGGGCTCCTACGAGCAGTACTTC
CASSQGRGSYEQYF
>TRBJ2-7|NA|NA|TRBV6-5
TGTGCCAGCAGTCTCGGACAGAGAGCCTACGAGCAGTACTTC
CASSLGQRAYEQYF
>TRBJ1-1|once|NA|TRBV4-1
TGCGCCAGCAGCCAAATCGGGGAGGGGGGCACTGAAGCTTTCTTT
CASSQIGEGGTEAFF
>TRBJ1-1|once|NA|TRBV10-3
TGTGCCATCAGTGGAACAGGCCAGGGGACTGAAGCTTTCTTT
CAISGTGQGTEAFF
>TRBJ1-1|once|NA|TRBV7-3
TGTGCCAGCAGCTCACAGGAATCCACTGAAGCTTTCTTT
CASSSQESTEAFF
>TRBJ2-7|NA|TRBD1|TRBV28
TGTGCCAGCAGTTTACCCCAGGGGGTAACCTACGAGCAGTACTTC
CASSLPQGVTYEQYF
>TRBJ1-6|NA|NA|TRBV7-2
TGTGCCAGCAGCTTAGTAGAGACGGGGGTGGGTTCACCCCTCCACTTT
CASSLVETGVGSPLHF
>TRBJ1-1|NA|NA|TRBV19
TGTGCCAGTAGTATGGGCCTAGGAGGGGTTGACACTGAAGCTTTCTTT
CASSMGLGGVDTEAFF
>TRBJ2-5|NA|TRBD2|TRBV5-1
TGCGCCAGCAGCCGGGATTATAGCGGGGCGGGGGAGACCCAGTACTTC
CASSRDYSGAGETQYF
>TRBJ2-7|NA|TRBD1|TRBV6-5
TGTGCCAGCGTCCGGGACAGGGTGAACTACGAGCAGTACTTC
CASVRDRVNYEQYF
>TRBJ2-3|NA|NA|TRBV3-1/TRBV3-2
TGTGCCAGCAGCTTTGAGACAGCGTTGACGGATACGCAGTATTTT
CASSFETALTDTQYF
>TRBJ2-1|NA|TRBD2|TRBV5-1
TGCGCCAGCCAAGACCAGGGACTAGCGACCTACAATGAGCAGTTCTTC
CASQDQGLATYNEQFF